These 26 T cell receptor beta chains were all obtained from the same sample, sequenced in a study of cytomegalovirus exposure and HLA in healthy donors. It was with 60 Vbeta and 13 Jbeta primers that the PCR ran. Sequencing was performed with immunoSEQ multiplex PCR; in TCRdb, only in-frame clones are kept and a portion is missing. Of roughly 120,000 clones listed, over 60% are singletons. The specimen was PBMCs. The receptors shown here come from a woman aged 25 to 39 in good health and CMV-seronegative.

The V call is TRBV5-1, the J call TRBJ1-2, with 9 bases identical to TRBD1. Germline CDR1 is SGHRS and CDR2 is YFSETQ. The CDR3 sequence is 15 residues long. J was trimmed by 7 bases and V by 4 bases; bases with no gene match: 11. The CDR3 DNA reads TGCGCCAGCAGCCCGGATAACACAGGGGGCGGTGGCTACACCTTC. This gives the protein CASSPDNTGGGGYTF.

The chain joins TRBV5-1 to TRBJ1-1; D is possibly TRBD1 (6 bases). Germline CDR1 is SGHRS and CDR2 is YFSETQ. Trimming took 1 base from V and 2 from J, leaving 9 bases between them. This CDR3 comprises 14 residues. CDR3 loop: CASSLSGTNTEAFF. In DNA form, the CDR3 reads TGCGCCAGCAGCTTGTCCGGGACAAACACTGAAGCTTTCTTT.

This clone was detected once. This chain uses TRBV7-3 with TRBJ2-5; the match to TRBD2 covers 11 bases. Germline trimming cut 5 bases from V and 1 base from J; bases unmatched to any gene: 6. The CDR3 contains 16 residues. Germline V CDR1 and CDR2: SGHTA, FQGTGA. The CDR3 reads CASSLNGLAGQETQYF. The DNA for the CDR3 is TGTGCCAGCAGCCTAAATGGACTAGCGGGCCAAGAGACCCAGTACTTC.

Here the CDR3 DNA reads TGTGCCAGCAGCTTGGGGGGACAGGGCTCTAATGAAAAACTGTTTTTT. This encodes CASSLGGQGSNEKLFF. The V and J genes are TRBV5-5 and TRBJ1-4; TRBD1 matches at 9 bases. The CDR3 is made up of 16 amino acids. V gave up 0 bases and J gave up 3 bases; unmatched junction bases: 3. CDR1 SGHKS and CDR2 YYEKEE come from the germline V gene (reference sequence). The whole variable domain, remainder taken from reference TRBV5-5 and TRBJ1-4, is DAGVTQSPTHLIKTRGQQVTLRCSPISGHKSVSWYQQVLGQGPQFIFQYYEKEERGRGNFPDRFSARQFPNYSSELNVNALLLGDSALYLCASSLGGQGSNEKLFFGSGTQLSVL.

The chain joins TRBV4-1 to TRBJ2-5; 8 bases fit TRBD2. There are 16 residues in the CDR3. The germline gives CDR1 MGHRA, CDR2 YSYEKL. V trimming: 0 bases; J trimming: 1 base; junction bases outside the gene matches: 4. CDR3 sequence: CASSQDRLAGQETQYF. As DNA, the CDR3 is TGCGCCAGCAGCCAAGACCGTCTAGCGGGCCAAGAGACCCAGTACTTC.

The chain combines TRBV7-2 with TRBJ2-5; D may be TRBD2 (5 bases). Germline-derived CDR1 and CDR2 are SGHTA and FQGNSA. The CDR3 covers 14 residues. V lost 2 bases to trimming and J lost 5 bases, with 12 bases between them. The CDR3 region is CASSLWLSAETQYF. CDR3 bases: TGTGCCAGCAGCTTATGGCTTAGCGCGGAGACCCAGTACTTC.

The chain joins TRBV10-2 to TRBJ2-1; tentative D call: TRBD2 (5 bases). The CDR3 runs to 14 residues. Germline lookup yields CDR1 WSHSY and CDR2 SAAADI. Trimming pared 4 bases from V and 3 bases from J, leaving 10 bases between. CDR3: CASSGGAGYNEQFF. CDR3 DNA: TGCGCCAGCAGTGGGGGAGCCGGCTACAATGAGCAGTTCTTC.

This clone occurred once. CDR3 residues: CAIRSGDRGQETQYF. The CDR3 nucleotides are TGTGCCATCAGGTCGGGGGACAGGGGGCAAGAGACCCAGTACTTC. The rearrangement uses TRBV10-3 and TRBJ2-5; 11 bases match TRBD1. Trimming at V came to 6 bases and at J to 2 bases, leaving 5 bases not matched to a gene. CDR1 is ENHRY and CDR2 is SYGVKD in the germline V gene. CDR3 size: 15 residues.

To note about this clone: The junction shows a germline mismatch at one end, possibly a read error. V is TRBV7-7 and J is TRBJ1-1; D possibly corresponds to TRBD1 (5 bases). Looked up from germline, CDR1 is SSHAT and CDR2 is FNYEAQ (reference sequence). This CDR3 comprises 17 residues. Here the CDR3 DNA reads TGTGCTAGCAGCACAGCGGGGGGGAATGGAACGAACACTGAAGCTTTCTTT. Translating gives CASSTAGGNGTNTEAFF.

The chain has TRBV5-6 and TRBJ2-7; TRBD2 aligns across 7 bases. Germline V gene sequence: CDR1 SGHDT, CDR2 YYEEEE. This CDR3 is 15 amino acids long. With V trimmed by 3 bases and J by 2 bases, 8 bases remained unmatched. CDR3 sequence: CASSWEGAGPYEQYF. The CDR3 nucleotides are TGTGCCAGCAGCTGGGAGGGCGCGGGACCCTACGAGCAGTACTTC.

The rearrangement links TRBV5-1 to TRBJ2-1, with 9 bases fitting TRBD2. The germline CDR1 and CDR2 sequences are SGHRS and YFSETQ. J lost 5 bases, V lost 2 bases, and 5 bases had no gene match. This CDR3 has 15 amino acids. CDR3 DNA sequence: TGCGCCAGCAGCTTAGTGACTAGCGGCAACAATGAGCAGTTCTTC. Its translation: CASSLVTSGNNEQFF. Combining the CDR3 with reference TRBV5-1 and TRBJ2-1 gives the whole variable domain KAGVTQTPRYLIKTRGQQVTLSCSPISGHRSVSWYQQTPGQGLQFLFEYFSETQRNKGNFPGRFSGRQFSNSRSEMNVSTLELGDSALYLCASSLVTSGNNEQFFGPGTRLTVL.

This chain links TRBV11-2 with TRBJ2-7; 7 bases line up with TRBD2. The trim removed 1 base at V and 0 bases at J, leaving 6 bases unmatched. This CDR3 is 16 amino acids long. The germline V gene has CDR1 SGHAT and CDR2 FQNNGV. The chain's CDR3 is CASSLVGTIGSYEQYF. The CDR3 region has the DNA TGTGCCAGCAGCTTAGTTGGGACTATTGGCTCCTACGAGCAGTACTTC.

Only a few counts were recorded for this clone. The V gene is TRBV28, the J gene TRBJ1-1, with D perhaps TRBD1 (6 bases). Germline lookup yields CDR1 MDHEN and CDR2 SYDVKM. CDR3 length: 15 amino acids. V dropped 2 bases and J dropped 1 base, with 11 bases sitting between them. CDR3 in amino acids: CASSLARGRNTEAFF. The CDR3 bases are TGTGCCAGCAGTTTAGCCAGGGGACGGAACACTGAAGCTTTCTTT.

This rearrangement joins TRBV28 to TRBJ1-2, with a weak D call TRBD1 (5 bases). V was pared by 7 bases and J by 8 bases, with 29 bases between. CDR1 is MDHEN, CDR2 SYDVKM, per germline. The length of the CDR3 is 17 residues. CDR3 sequence (DNA): TGTGCCAGCACTCCCCCCGGGCCGATCATTCAGGGAGGCGGCTACACCTTC. It specifies CASTPPGPIIQGGGYTF.

This chain uses TRBV28 with TRBJ2-1; the match to TRBD1 covers 11 bases. CDR3 size: 15 residues. V shed 6 bases, J shed 6 bases, and the junction held 7 bases outside the gene matches. Per the germline V gene, CDR1 is MDHEN and CDR2 is SYDVKM. The CDR3: CASSPPGQGVNEQFF. CDR3 DNA: TGTGCCAGCAGCCCTCCGGGACAGGGGGTCAATGAGCAGTTCTTC. The full variable domain, with the rest looked up from reference TRBV28 and TRBJ2-1, is DVKVTQSSRYLVKRTGEKVFLECVQDMDHENMFWYRQDPGLGLRLIYFSYDVKMKEKGDIPEGYSVSREKKERFSLILESASTNQTSMYLCASSPPGQGVNEQFFGPGTRLTVL.

The chain carries TRBV5-1 and TRBJ2-3, with 9 bases fitting TRBD1. Germline CDR1 reads SGHRS; CDR2 reads YFSETQ. The CDR3 runs to 15 residues. Trimming at V came to 4 bases and at J to 5 bases, leaving 8 bases not matched to a gene. The CDR3, as DNA: TGCGCCAGCAGCCCCACAGGGGGCGGGATAGATACGCAGTATTTT. This gives the protein CASSPTGGGIDTQYF.

This clone was recorded only once. V and J are TRBV2 and TRBJ2-2; D not resolved. Between the trimmed V and J ends, which lost 5 bases and 7 bases, there was a span of 17 bases. CDR1 is SNHLY and CDR2 is FYNNEI in the germline V gene. The CDR3 runs 15 residues. The DNA for the CDR3 is TGTGCCAGCAGTTTGAGTTTCGTTCTCGGCGGGGAGCTGTTTTTT. This sequence encodes CASSLSFVLGGELFF.

This chain uses TRBV23-1 with TRBJ1-2; the D gene is possibly TRBD1 (5 bases). TRBV23-1 is known as an ORF, though its function is uncertain. The CDR3 runs 15 residues. Trimming took 0 bases from V and 3 from J, leaving 11 bases between them. The CDR3 spells CASSQSTGVHYGYTF. As DNA, the CDR3 is TGCGCCAGCAGTCAATCGACGGGGGTCCACTATGGCTACACCTTC.

This clone was counted only a few times. This chain joins TRBV10-3 and TRBJ2-2; TRBD2 matches at 14 bases. This CDR3 spans 18 amino acids. J lost 4 bases, V lost 4 bases, and 8 bases had no gene match. The germline gives CDR1 ENHRY, CDR2 SYGVKD. The CDR3: CAISGGSTSGRATGELFF. The DNA of the CDR3 is TGTGCCATCAGTGGGGGATCGACTAGCGGGAGGGCCACCGGGGAGCTGTTTTTT.

This chain connects TRBV5-1 to TRBJ2-3, with 9 bases lining up with TRBD2. This CDR3 is built from 16 residues. Unmatched junction bases numbered 5, after V lost 0 bases and J lost 3 bases. Germline V CDR1 and CDR2: SGHRS, YFSETQ. This CDR3 reads CASSLGTSGLTDTQYF. The CDR3 bases are TGCGCCAGCAGCTTGGGAACTAGCGGGCTAACAGATACGCAGTATTTT.

A few counts support this clone. The chain is built from TRBV27 and TRBJ2-3, with 9 bases matching TRBD2. This CDR3 is 16 amino acids long. Germline V CDR1 and CDR2: MNHEY, SMNVEV (reference sequence). With 3 bases clipped from V and 3 bases from J, the junction kept 7 bases outside the gene matches. CDR3 sequence (DNA): TGTGCCAGCAGTTTTTTACCGGGACTAGCAACAGATACGCAGTATTTT. Translated: CASSFLPGLATDTQYF.

This chain links TRBV28 with TRBJ2-2; D unresolved. The CDR3 length is 13 residues. V shed 3 bases and J shed 4 bases, with 6 bases lying between them. Germline CDR1 and CDR2: MDHEN and SYDVKM. For the CDR3, the DNA is TGTGCCAGCAGTTTTCGGGTCACCGGGGAGCTGTTTTTT. It specifies CASSFRVTGELFF.

The rearrangement uses TRBV27 and TRBJ2-5; 14 nucleotides match TRBD2. The ends lost 1 base at V and 11 bases at J; junction bases unmatched: 9. Germline lookup yields CDR1 MNHEY and CDR2 SMNVEV (reference sequence). This CDR3 has 16 residues. CDR3: CASSLLGTSGSLEQYF. DNA for the CDR3: TGTGCCAGCAGTTTATTGGGGACTAGCGGGAGCTTAGAGCAGTACTTC.

Only a few counts were recorded for this clone. The chain uses TRBV14 and TRBJ2-3; 10 bases line up with TRBD2. There are 17 residues in the CDR3. Germline V gene sequence: CDR1 SGHDN, CDR2 FVKESK. With V trimmed by 1 base and J by 2 bases, 6 bases remained unmatched. The CDR3 sequence: CASSQALAGVHTDTQYF. The CDR3 DNA reads TGTGCCAGCAGCCAAGCGCTAGCGGGAGTTCACACAGATACGCAGTATTTT.

There are a few counts of this clone. V usage is TRBV29-1 and J usage is TRBJ2-1; possible D gene TRBD2, 7 bases. The CDR3 loop spans 17 amino acids. The V and J ends lost 2 bases and 1 base respectively, with 18 bases between them. Germline V lookup: CDR1 SQVTM, CDR2 ANQGSEA. The CDR3 nucleotides are TGCAGCGTTGAAAGGGGGGGTAGAGGAGGGTCCTACAATGAGCAGTTCTTC. Translated, it gives CSVERGGRGGSYNEQFF.

The chain carries TRBV7-6 and TRBJ2-1; TRBD2 might be the D (6 bases). V was pared by 5 bases and J by 4 bases, with 18 bases between. There are 16 residues in the CDR3. The V gene's germline CDR1 is SGHVS and CDR2 FNYEAQ. CDR3 nucleotides: TGTGCCAGCAGCCCACTAGCCTTGCGGGGTTACAATGAGCAGTTCTTC. It yields the protein CASSPLALRGYNEQFF. The full variable domain, rest sourced from reference TRBV7-6 and TRBJ2-1, is GAGVSQSPRYKVTKRGQDVALRCDPISGHVSLYWYRQALGQGPEFLTYFNYEAQQDKSGLPNDRFSAERPEGSISTLTIQRTEQRDSAMYRCASSPLALRGYNEQFFGPGTRLTVL.